Described below is a single TCR beta chain sequence and its context. This entry belongs to a study of Ad26.COV2.S vaccination and SARS-CoV-2 variants. The treatment is: approximately 18 received Ad26.COV2.S at low or high dose, single or two shots; 5 received placebo; per-sample allocation not given. Sampling occurred on day 63 after the first vaccine or placebo injection. CDR3 length equals 14 residues. Germline V CDR1 and CDR2: LGHDT, YNNKEL (reference sequence). V trimming: 2 bases; J trimming: 5 bases; junction bases outside the gene matches: 4. The assay was immunoSEQ multiplex PCR, and TCRdb's table has in-frame clones only and misses some. There are roughly 460,000 clones in the sample; roughly nine tenths occur only once, and 1.7% lies in the top ten.

The source was peripheral blood, collected in a trial of Ad26.COV2.S vaccine versus placebo. V and J are TRBV3-1 (or the pseudogene TRBV3-2) and TRBJ2-5, with TRBD2 matching 8 bases. The TCR sequence derives from a person aged 18-65 years who received the Ad26.COV2.S COVID-19 vaccine or a placebo. The CDR3 spells CASSQSSGTETQYF. The CDR3 nucleotides are TGTGCCAGCAGCCAAAGTAGCGGGACGGAGACCCAGTACTTC.